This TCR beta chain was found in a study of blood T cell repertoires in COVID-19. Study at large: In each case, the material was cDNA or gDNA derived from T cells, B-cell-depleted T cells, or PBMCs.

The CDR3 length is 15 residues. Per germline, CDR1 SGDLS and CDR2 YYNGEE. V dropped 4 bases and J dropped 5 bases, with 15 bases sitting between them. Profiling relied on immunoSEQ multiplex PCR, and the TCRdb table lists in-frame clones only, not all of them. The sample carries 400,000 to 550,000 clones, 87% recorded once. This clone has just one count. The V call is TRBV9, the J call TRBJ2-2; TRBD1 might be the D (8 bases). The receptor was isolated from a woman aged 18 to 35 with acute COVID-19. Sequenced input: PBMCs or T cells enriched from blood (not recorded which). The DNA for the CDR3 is TGTGCCAGCAGCCCCACAGGGGGAGGGACCGGGGAGCTGTTTTTT. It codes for CASSPTGGGTGELFF.